The clone carrying this TCR beta chain was recorded a few times. Separate cDNA molecules received unique molecular identifiers, which the library attached to them. TCRdb ran MiXCR on the RACE reads and lists one entry per CDR3 protein. The table shows roughly 69,000 distinct CDR3 sequences, with roughly 11% occurring only once. As for time point: patch test 3, about 24 weeks after DPC sensitization. Treatment defined: therapeutic diphenylcyclopropenone sensitization with weekly scalp DPC. These data belong to a study of human T cells and chemical hapten exposure. As for the study in general: Sensitizing treatment utilized 2% DPC over a 2 cm by 2 cm portion of upper inner arm skin.

The sequence was collected from a woman aged 25 to 39 with alopecia areata. Some clones in this sample may be carry-over from other donors' samples. Material: whole blood, obtained in connection with sensitization to the hapten diphenylcyclopropenone (DPC).

The CDR3 region has the DNA TGTGCCAGCAGCCAAGGACCAAATGAAAAACTGTTTTTT. This gives the protein CASSQGPNEKLFF. The J gene is TRBJ1-4, the V gene TRBV14; no firm D call. This CDR3 region has 13 residues. The V end was cut by 1 base, the J end by 5 bases, with 5 bases between. Germline assignment: CDR1 SGHDN and CDR2 FVKESK.